One T cell receptor (beta chain) is described in this entry. Its specificity is unknown. Unique molecular identifiers were present on the cDNA, which also gained a universal primer site by template switching. One entry per CDR3 protein, called by TCRdb with MiXCR from the 5' RACE reads. The sample contains just under 650,000 distinct CDR3 sequences, under 8.5% of which appear only once. These data are taken from a study of identical twins. General study results and limits: Abundant beta clonotypes from cord blood bore fewer insertions; memory repertoires lacked this pattern. Invariant cells of the MAIT and iNKT types might have partly distorted the zero-insertion analyses. The study based its conclusions on cross-sectional statistical analysis and did not follow the same donors.

The sample also formed part of further work on yellow fever vaccine responses in identical twins.

Sequencing was performed on PBMCs. This sequence was found in a woman under 30 in good health.

CDR3 in DNA: TGTGCCAGCAGTGTCGATGCGGAGACCCAGTACTTC. It is translated as CASSVDAETQYF. This chain uses TRBV2 with TRBJ2-5; D gene uncertain. V lost 4 bases and J 5 bases, leaving 8 bases between the germline ends. The CDR3 covers 12 residues. Per germline, CDR1 SNHLY and CDR2 FYNNEI.